Here is one T cell receptor beta chain with its context. The antigen is undetermined. PCR was performed using 60 Vbeta and 13 Jbeta primers. Method: immunoSEQ multiplex PCR; TCRdb's copy keeps in-frame clones and lacks some. The sample carries about 160,000 clones, around 85% recorded once. Germline V lookup: CDR1 SGDLS, CDR2 YYNGEE. The CDR3 runs to 16 residues. V trimming: 4 bases; J trimming: 4 bases; junction bases outside the gene matches: 11. The data were taken from a study of cytomegalovirus exposure and HLA in healthy donors. Findings of the study overall: Associated with HLA alleles at 0.05 false discovery rate in a later analysis were over 15,000 TCR beta sequences. With high specificity and sensitivity, the classifier reportedly diagnosed cytomegalovirus status.

The gene calls are TRBV9 and TRBJ2-1; 7 bases fit TRBD1. The receptor was derived from a boy between 2 and 10 years old in good health and CMV-seronegative. Sequencing was done on a sample of PBMCs. The CDR3 DNA sequence: TGTGCCAGCAGCTTAACCGGGACAGTCGAATACAATGAGCAGTTCTTC. Translated, it gives CASSLTGTVEYNEQFF.